This passage covers 25 T cell receptor beta chains from one sample sequenced in a study of CD8+CD57+ T cells in acquired aplastic anemia. Genomic DNA provided the template from which TCR beta VDJ and CDR3 profiles were obtained. TCRdb re-called the reads with MiXCR, one entry per CDR3 protein. This table has 170,000 or so distinct CDR3 sequences, less than 50% appearing once. The sequenced patients had an expansion of CD8+CD57+ cells seen by flow cytometry. Sequenced: sorted CD4+, CD8+, or CD8+CD57+ T cells (not recorded which) from PBMCs. These receptors came from a human donor with aplastic anemia.

This chain uses TRBV19 with TRBJ2-3; D possibly corresponds to TRBD2 (6 bases). Germline CDR1 LNHDA, CDR2 SQIVND (reference sequence). This CDR3 contains 14 residues. V was pared by 4 bases and J by 2 bases, with 10 bases between. CDR3 residues: CASSTGENTDTQYF. DNA for the CDR3: TGTGCCAGTAGTACGGGAGAGAACACAGATACGCAGTATTTT. Full variable domain (rest looked up from reference TRBV19 and TRBJ2-3): DGGITQSPKYLFRKEGQNVTLSCEQNLNHDAMYWYRQDPGQGLRLIYYSQIVNDFQKGDIAEGYSVSREKKESFPLTVTSAQKNPTAFYLCASSTGENTDTQYFGPGTRLTVL.

This sequence joins TRBV6-1 and TRBJ2-7; D remains ambiguous. This CDR3 contains 14 residues. Germline CDR1 reads MNHNS; CDR2 reads SASEGT. Trimming took 5 bases from V and 6 from J, leaving 17 bases between them. This CDR3 reads CASSRTSLVGEQYF. CDR3 sequence (DNA): TGTGCCAGCAGTAGGACCTCCCTTGTGGGCGAGCAGTACTTC.

This clonotype was seen once. This may stem from a read error, because a much larger clone lies one nucleotide away. Because the CDR3 is missing its conserved closing phenylalanine or tryptophan, this is likely a read error. The rearrangement uses TRBV5-8 and TRBJ2-6, with TRBD1 matching over 7 bases. J lost 2 bases, V lost 3 bases, and 2 bases had no gene match. The CDR3 is 15 amino acids. CDR1 is SGHTS, CDR2 YDEGEE, per germline. Here the CDR3 reads CASSSQGAGANVLTS. CDR3 nucleotide sequence: TGTGCCAGCAGCTCCCAGGGGGCTGGGGCCAACGTCCTGACTTCC.

This clonotype was observed many times. This chain joins TRBV7-6 and TRBJ2-3, with D perhaps matching TRBD2 (6 bases). V gave up 0 bases and J gave up 3 bases, with 13 bases separating them. The CDR3 has 16 residues. CDR1 is SGHVS, CDR2 FNYEAQ, per germline. DNA for the CDR3: TGTGCCAGCAGCTTAGCGGTGGGGGGTAGTACAGATACGCAGTATTTT. It translates to CASSLAVGGSTDTQYF.

This clonotype has just one count. The V gene is TRBV12-3 or TRBV12-4, the J gene TRBJ1-4, with D unclear. The CDR3 contains 14 residues. Trimming removed 3 bases at V and 0 bases at J, with 5 bases between. The CDR3 spells CASSFSSTNEKLFF. DNA for the CDR3: TGTGCCAGCAGTTTCAGCTCAACTAATGAAAAACTGTTTTTT.

In its sample, this clonotype was seen many times. The rearrangement links TRBV27 to TRBJ1-1; possibly TRBD1 for D (6 bases). V gave up 7 bases and J gave up 4 bases, with 7 bases separating them. This CDR3 region has 11 residues. Germline values: CDR1 MNHEY, CDR2 SMNVEV (reference sequence). The CDR3 reads CASKQGTEAFF. The CDR3 DNA follows: TGTGCCAGCAAACAGGGCACTGAAGCTTTCTTT.

The J gene is TRBJ1-2, the V gene TRBV12-3 or TRBV12-4, with D possibly TRBD1 on 6 matching bases. V dropped 7 bases and J dropped 8 bases, with 11 bases sitting between them. The CDR3 spans 11 residues. DNA of the CDR3: TGTGCCAGCAACAGGGAAGAAGGCTACACCTTC. It specifies CASNREEGYTF.

This chain uses TRBV20-1 with TRBJ2-7; D possibly uses TRBD1 or TRBD2 (6 bases each). The V gene's germline CDR1 is DFQATT and CDR2 SNEGSKA (reference sequence). This CDR3 is built from 14 residues. Trimming removed 7 bases from V and 0 bases from J, with 16 bases in between. Here the CDR3 DNA reads TGCAGTGGATTCGGGGGCGCAAGCTCCTACGAGCAGTACTTC. It translates to CSGFGGASSYEQYF.

The genes are TRBV10-3 and TRBJ2-3, with D unresolved. The CDR3 is made up of 11 amino acids. V was clipped by 3 bases and J by 5 bases, with 3 bases between them. Germline-derived CDR1 and CDR2 are ENHRY and SYGVKD. CDR3 protein: CAISDRDTQYF. CDR3 sequence (DNA): TGTGCCATCAGTGATCGAGATACGCAGTATTTT.

There are many counts of this clonotype. V usage is TRBV20-1 and J usage is TRBJ2-2, with 9 bases matching TRBD1. The length of the CDR3 is 14 residues. Germline V gene data show CDR1 as DFQATT and CDR2 as SNEGSKA (reference sequence). V lost 6 bases and J lost 1; bases outside the gene matches: 3. CDR3 sequence reads: CSAPGQGNTGELFF. The CDR3 coding sequence is TGCAGTGCCCCGGGACAGGGGAACACCGGGGAGCTGTTTTTT.

This clonotype showed up many times. The V gene is TRBV5-1, the J gene TRBJ1-1; D is possibly TRBD1 (5 bases). The CDR3 length is 17 residues. CDR1 and CDR2 (germline): SGHRS, YFSETQ. The V end was cut by 1 base, the J end by 3 bases, with 19 bases between. The CDR3: CASSLRISRGEDTEAFF. DNA of the CDR3: TGCGCCAGCAGCTTGAGGATCTCGAGGGGCGAGGACACTGAAGCTTTCTTT.

The rearrangement uses TRBV7-3 and TRBJ2-1, with 8 bases matching TRBD1. This CDR3 comprises 16 residues. Germline CDR1 SGHTA, CDR2 FQGTGA. After removal of 4 bases from V and 6 bases from J, the junction contained 11 bases not matched to a gene. CDR3 in DNA: TGTGCCAGCAGCTCGCTGGAGGACAGGGTCCTCAATGAGCAGTTCTTC. The encoded protein is CASSSLEDRVLNEQFF.

In DNA, the CDR3 is TGCAGTGCTAGGGGAGGACAGTACTATGGCTACACCTTC. This sequence encodes CSARGGQYYGYTF. This chain joins TRBV20-1 and TRBJ1-2; possibly TRBD1 for D (6 bases). Trimming shortened V by 3 bases and J by 3 bases, and 11 bases separated the two germline ends. The length of the CDR3 is 13 residues. Germline V gives CDR1 DFQATT, CDR2 SNEGSKA (reference sequence).

This sequence joins TRBV4-3 and TRBJ1-4; D call uncertain. The CDR3 consists of 16 residues. Trimming stripped 4 bases from V and 0 bases from J, with 12 bases between. Germline lookup yields CDR1 LGHNA and CDR2 YSLEER. CDR3 in amino acids: CASSLNYDATNEKLFF. The CDR3 DNA reads as TGCGCCAGCAGCCTCAATTACGATGCAACTAATGAAAAACTGTTTTTT.

The gene calls are TRBV6-1 and TRBJ2-1; 9 bases match TRBD1. The junction had 4 bases not matched to a gene; V was cut back by 6 bases and J by 4 bases. Germline V gene data show CDR1 as MNHNS and CDR2 as SASEGT. This CDR3 comprises 14 residues. The CDR3 DNA reads as TGTGCCAGCAGCGCCGGGACAGGGTACAATGAGCAGTTCTTC. The encoded protein is CASSAGTGYNEQFF.

This clonotype was observed many times. Written as DNA, the CDR3 is TGTGCCAGCAGCTTACGACTCTCCCCAGATACGCAGTATTTT. It yields the protein CASSLRLSPDTQYF. The rearrangement uses TRBV5-6 and TRBJ2-3; D is ambiguous. Trimming stripped 2 bases from V and 4 bases from J, with 11 bases between. In germline, CDR1 is SGHDT, CDR2 YYEEEE. This CDR3 has 14 amino acids.

The chain joins TRBV10-3 to TRBJ1-4, with D unresolved. The V gene lost 0 bases and the J gene lost 2 bases, with 7 bases spanning the gap. CDR3 size: 15 residues. In germline, CDR1 is ENHRY, CDR2 SYGVKD. The CDR3: CAISESPGTNEKLFF. The CDR3 nucleotides are TGTGCCATCAGTGAGTCCCCCGGGACTAATGAAAAACTGTTTTTT.

This clonotype was found many times. The chain carries TRBV6-1 and TRBJ2-7; D is unresolved. The V gene lost 5 bases and the J gene lost 3 bases, with 20 bases spanning the gap. Germline lookup yields CDR1 MNHNS and CDR2 SASEGT. The CDR3 covers 16 residues. The CDR3 DNA follows: TGTGCCAGCAGTCTGCTTTGGGCGGCAGGTTACTACGAGCAGTACTTC. This encodes CASSLLWAAGYYEQYF.

The rearrangement joins TRBV7-9 to TRBJ2-7; 11 nucleotides line up with TRBD2. The CDR3 extends over 15 amino acids. Germline V gene data show CDR1 as SEHNR and CDR2 as FQNEAQ (reference sequence). V lost 6 bases, J lost 6 bases, and 10 bases stayed unmatched. CDR3 bases: TGTGCCAGCAGTGACGAACTAGCGGGGGTGATCGAGCAGTACTTC. This gives the protein CASSDELAGVIEQYF.

Many counts were recorded for this clonotype. The V call is TRBV19, the J call TRBJ1-2; D is unclear. With 6 bases removed from V and 4 bases from J, the gap between germline ends came to 12 bases. CDR1 LNHDA and CDR2 SQIVND come from the germline V gene (reference sequence). The CDR3 runs 13 residues. CDR3 bases: TGTGCCAGTAGGGCAGATCAAATCTATGGCTACACCTTC. Amino acids: CASRADQIYGYTF.

This clonotype was observed a few times. The chain combines TRBV30 with TRBJ1-5; D call uncertain. Germline CDR1 is GTSNPN and CDR2 is SVGIG (reference sequence). The CDR3 covers 14 residues. The V end lost 0 bases, the J end lost 13 bases, and 19 bases lay between the germline ends. The CDR3 bases are TGTGCCTGGAGTGTCGATCTTGGAGTCAGACCTCAGCATTTT. Protein: CAWSVDLGVRPQHF. The variable domain in full, completed from reference TRBV30 and TRBJ1-5, reads SQTIHQWPATLVQPVGSPLSLECTVEGTSNPNLYWYRQAAGRGLQLLFYSVGIGQISSEVPQNLSASRPQDRQFILSSKKLLLSDSGFYLCAWSVDLGVRPQHFGDGTRLSIL.

About this clonotype: This could be a read error, since a much larger clone is one nucleotide away. The rearrangement links TRBV5-6 to TRBJ2-4; no clear D. The germline gives CDR1 SGHDT, CDR2 YYEEEE. The germline V and J ends were trimmed by 4 bases and 6 bases, with 5 bases remaining between them. The CDR3 runs 11 residues. Written as DNA, the CDR3 is TGTGCCAGCAGCCACAGAAACATTCAGTACTTC. Amino acids: CASSHRNIQYF.

This clonotype was seen many times. V and J are TRBV30 and TRBJ1-2; no definite D call. The CDR3 contains 12 residues. V was clipped by 2 bases and J by 7 bases, with 11 bases between them. In germline, CDR1 is GTSNPN, CDR2 SVGIG (reference sequence). As DNA, the CDR3 is TGTGCCTGGAGTATTACGGAAGGTGGCTACACCTTC. Its protein is CAWSITEGGYTF.

For the CDR3, the DNA is TGTGCCAGCAGCTTGTCTGAGGACGTGAACACTGAAGCTTTCTTT. This codes for CASSLSEDVNTEAFF. The J gene is TRBJ1-1, the V gene TRBV5-6, with D unresolved. The V and J ends lost 1 base and 0 bases respectively, with 10 bases between them. The CDR3 consists of 15 residues. CDR1 is SGHDT and CDR2 is YYEEEE in the germline V gene.

This clonotype was seen more than once but under ten times. V gene TRBV7-9 combines with J gene TRBJ1-2; the D is unclear. The CDR3 spans 11 residues. Germline-derived CDR1 and CDR2 are SEHNR and FQNEAQ (reference sequence). The CDR3 DNA is TGTGCTGCCTCCAGTTACTATGGCTACACCTTC. Translated, it gives CAASSYYGYTF.